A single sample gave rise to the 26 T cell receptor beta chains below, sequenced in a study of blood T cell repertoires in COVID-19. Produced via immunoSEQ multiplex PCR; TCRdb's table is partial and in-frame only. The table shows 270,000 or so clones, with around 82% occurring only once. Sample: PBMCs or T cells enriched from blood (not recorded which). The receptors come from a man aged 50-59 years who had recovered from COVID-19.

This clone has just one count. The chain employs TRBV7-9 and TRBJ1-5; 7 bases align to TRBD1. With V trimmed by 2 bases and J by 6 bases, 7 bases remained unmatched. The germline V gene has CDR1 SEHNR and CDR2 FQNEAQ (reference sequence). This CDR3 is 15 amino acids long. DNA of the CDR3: TGTGCCAGCAGCTTAACAGGGGTTTGGGCTCAGCCCCAGCATTTT. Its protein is CASSLTGVWAQPQHF. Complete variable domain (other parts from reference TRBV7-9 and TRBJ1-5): DTGVSQNPRHKITKRGQNVTFRCDPISEHNRLYWYRQTLGQGPEFLTYFQNEAQLEKSRLLSDRFSAERPKGSFSTLEIQRTEQGDSAMYLCASSLTGVWAQPQHFGDGTRLSIL.

CDR3 region: CASTRDSALGTIYF. The CDR3 DNA follows: TGTGCCAGCACCAGGGACAGCGCCCTGGGCACCATATATTTT. The chain carries TRBV4-2 and TRBJ1-3; 7 bases are shared with TRBD1. Germline-derived CDR1 and CDR2 are LGHNA and YNFKEQ. This CDR3 region has 14 residues. V trimming: 7 bases; J trimming: 9 bases; junction bases outside the gene matches: 12.

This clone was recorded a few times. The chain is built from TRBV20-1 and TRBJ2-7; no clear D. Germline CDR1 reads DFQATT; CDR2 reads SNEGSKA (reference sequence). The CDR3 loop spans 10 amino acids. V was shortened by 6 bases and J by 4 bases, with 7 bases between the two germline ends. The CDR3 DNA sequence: TGCAGTGCCCGGAGTTACGAGCAGTACTTC. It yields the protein CSARSYEQYF.

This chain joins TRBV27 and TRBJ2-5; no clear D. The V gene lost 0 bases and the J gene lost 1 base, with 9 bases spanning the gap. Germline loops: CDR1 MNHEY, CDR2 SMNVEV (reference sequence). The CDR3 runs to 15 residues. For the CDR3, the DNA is TGTGCCAGCAGTTTATCATACAGAACCCAAGAGACCCAGTACTTC. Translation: CASSLSYRTQETQYF.

CDR3 region: CASSFLGAGGTDTQYF. DNA for the CDR3: TGTGCCAGCAGTTTTTTGGGGGCCGGGGGCACAGATACGCAGTATTTT. This chain joins TRBV28 and TRBJ2-3, with D possibly TRBD1 on 6 matching bases. Trimming took off 3 bases at V and 1 base at J, with 14 bases between the two ends. The CDR3 is 16 residues long. The germline gives CDR1 MDHEN, CDR2 SYDVKM.

The CDR3 DNA reads as TGCGCCAGCAGCCCCCTAGCGGGAGCAAGCAATGAGCAGTTCTTC. As protein: CASSPLAGASNEQFF. The chain joins TRBV4-1 to TRBJ2-1; TRBD2 matches 10 bases. CDR3 length: 15 residues. CDR1 MGHRA and CDR2 YSYEKL come from the germline V gene. J gave up 6 bases and V 4 bases, and 6 bases lay outside the gene matches.

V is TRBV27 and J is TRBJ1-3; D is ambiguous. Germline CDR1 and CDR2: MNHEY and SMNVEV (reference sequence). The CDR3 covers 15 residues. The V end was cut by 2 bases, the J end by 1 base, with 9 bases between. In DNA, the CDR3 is TGTGCCAGCAGTTTACGCCCCCAGTCTGGAAACACCATATATTTT. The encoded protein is CASSLRPQSGNTIYF.

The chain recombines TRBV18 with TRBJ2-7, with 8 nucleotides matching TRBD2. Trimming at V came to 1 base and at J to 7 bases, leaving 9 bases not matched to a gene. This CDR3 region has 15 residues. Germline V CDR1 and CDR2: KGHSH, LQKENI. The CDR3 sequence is CASSPRGTSGGEQYF. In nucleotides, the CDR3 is TGTGCCAGCTCACCACGGGGGACTAGTGGGGGTGAGCAGTACTTC.

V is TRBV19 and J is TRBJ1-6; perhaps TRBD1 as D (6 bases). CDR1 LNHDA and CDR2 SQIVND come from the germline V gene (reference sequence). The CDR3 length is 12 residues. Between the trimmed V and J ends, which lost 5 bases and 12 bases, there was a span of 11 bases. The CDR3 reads CASSLGQLPLHF. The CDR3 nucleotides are TGTGCCAGTAGTCTTGGACAGCTACCCCTCCACTTT.

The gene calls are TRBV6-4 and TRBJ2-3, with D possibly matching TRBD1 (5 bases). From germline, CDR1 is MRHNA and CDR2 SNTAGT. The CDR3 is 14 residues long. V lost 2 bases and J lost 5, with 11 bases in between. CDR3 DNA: TGTGCCAGCAGTGACCGGCAGGGCTTAGATACGCAGTATTTT. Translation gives CASSDRQGLDTQYF.

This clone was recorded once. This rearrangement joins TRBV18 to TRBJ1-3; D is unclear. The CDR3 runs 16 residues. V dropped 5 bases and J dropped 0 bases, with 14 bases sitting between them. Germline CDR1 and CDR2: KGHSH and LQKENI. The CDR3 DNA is TGTGCCAGCTCAACTTTAAGCACTTACTCTGGAAACACCATATATTTT. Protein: CASSTLSTYSGNTIYF.

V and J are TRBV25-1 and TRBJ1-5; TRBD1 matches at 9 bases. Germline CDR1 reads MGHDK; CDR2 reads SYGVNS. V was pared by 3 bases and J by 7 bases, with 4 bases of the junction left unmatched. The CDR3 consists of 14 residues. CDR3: CASSEGGQGQPQHF. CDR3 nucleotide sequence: TGTGCCAGCAGTGAGGGGGGACAGGGACAGCCCCAGCATTTT.

The DNA for the CDR3 is TGTGCCAGCAGCCTGGGTGTGCAGGGCCTCGCTAATTCACCCCTCCACTTT. This sequence encodes CASSLGVQGLANSPLHF. The rearrangement links TRBV3-1 (or the pseudogene TRBV3-2) to TRBJ1-6; TRBD1 is a possible D gene (5 bases). The CDR3 has 17 amino acids. The germline CDR1 and CDR2 sequences are LGHDT and YNNKEL (reference sequence). V was clipped by 4 bases and J by 6 bases, with 19 bases between them.

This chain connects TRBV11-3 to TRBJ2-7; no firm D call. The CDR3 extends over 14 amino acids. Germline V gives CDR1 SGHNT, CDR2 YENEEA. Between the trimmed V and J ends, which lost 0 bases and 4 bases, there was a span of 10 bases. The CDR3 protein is CASSLDPVVYEQYF. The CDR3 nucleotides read TGTGCCAGCAGCTTAGATCCGGTGGTTTACGAGCAGTACTTC.

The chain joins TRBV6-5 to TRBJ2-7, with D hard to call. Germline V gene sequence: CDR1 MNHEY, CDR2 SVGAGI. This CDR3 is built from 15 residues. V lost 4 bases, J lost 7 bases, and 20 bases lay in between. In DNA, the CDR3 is TGTGCCAGCAGTTCCCCTCGCGGCGCCTCTGAAGAGCAGTACTTC. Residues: CASSSPRGASEEQYF.

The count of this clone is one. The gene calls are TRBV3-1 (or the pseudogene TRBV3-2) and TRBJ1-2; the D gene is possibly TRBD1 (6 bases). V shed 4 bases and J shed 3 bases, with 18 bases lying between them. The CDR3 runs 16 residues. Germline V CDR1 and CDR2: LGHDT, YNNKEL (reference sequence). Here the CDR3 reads CASSPPQDSQDYGYTF. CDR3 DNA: TGTGCCAGCAGCCCGCCACAGGACAGTCAGGACTATGGCTACACCTTC.

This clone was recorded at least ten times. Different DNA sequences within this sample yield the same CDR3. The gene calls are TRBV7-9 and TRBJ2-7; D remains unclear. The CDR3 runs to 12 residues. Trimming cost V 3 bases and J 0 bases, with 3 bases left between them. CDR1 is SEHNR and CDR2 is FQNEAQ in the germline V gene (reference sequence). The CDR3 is CASSFGSYEQYF. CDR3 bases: TGTGCCAGCAGCTTCGGCTCCTACGAGCAGTACTTC. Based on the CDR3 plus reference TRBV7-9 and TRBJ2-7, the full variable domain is DTGVSQNPRHKITKRGQNVTFRCDPISEHNRLYWYRQTLGQGPEFLTYFQNEAQLEKSRLLSDRFSAERPKGSFSTLEIQRTEQGDSAMYLCASSFGSYEQYFGPGTRLTVT.

DNA for the CDR3: TGTGCCAGCAGCTTAAGGGGGGGTGAGCAGTTCTTC. This gives the protein CASSLRGGEQFF. This chain links TRBV11-2 with TRBJ2-1; D is possibly TRBD2 (7 bases). Deletions cut 2 bases from V and 9 bases from J, with 8 bases between. CDR1 SGHAT and CDR2 FQNNGV come from the germline V gene. This CDR3 contains 12 residues.

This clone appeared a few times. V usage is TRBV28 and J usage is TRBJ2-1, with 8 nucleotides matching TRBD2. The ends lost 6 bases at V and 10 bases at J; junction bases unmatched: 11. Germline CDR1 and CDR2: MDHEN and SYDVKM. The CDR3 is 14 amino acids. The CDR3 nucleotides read TGTGCCAGCAGACTTAGCGGGACCCCGAGGGAGCAGTTCTTC. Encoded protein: CASRLSGTPREQFF.

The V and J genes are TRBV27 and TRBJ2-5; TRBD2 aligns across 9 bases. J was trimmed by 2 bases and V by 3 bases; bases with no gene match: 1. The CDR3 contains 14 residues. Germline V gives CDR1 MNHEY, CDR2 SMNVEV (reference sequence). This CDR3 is CASSLTSGQETQYF. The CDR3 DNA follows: TGTGCCAGCAGTTTGACTAGCGGACAAGAGACCCAGTACTTC.

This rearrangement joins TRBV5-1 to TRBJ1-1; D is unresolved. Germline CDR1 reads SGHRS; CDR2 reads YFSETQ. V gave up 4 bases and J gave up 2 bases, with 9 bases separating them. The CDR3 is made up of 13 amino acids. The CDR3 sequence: CASSRGSNTEAFF. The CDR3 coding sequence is TGCGCCAGCAGCCGAGGCAGCAACACTGAAGCTTTCTTT.

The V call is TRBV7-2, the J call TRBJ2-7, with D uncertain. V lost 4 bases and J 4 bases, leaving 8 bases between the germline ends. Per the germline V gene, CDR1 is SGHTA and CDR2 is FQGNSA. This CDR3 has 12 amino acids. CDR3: CASSSYRYEQYF. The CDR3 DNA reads TGTGCCAGCAGCTCCTACAGATACGAGCAGTACTTC.

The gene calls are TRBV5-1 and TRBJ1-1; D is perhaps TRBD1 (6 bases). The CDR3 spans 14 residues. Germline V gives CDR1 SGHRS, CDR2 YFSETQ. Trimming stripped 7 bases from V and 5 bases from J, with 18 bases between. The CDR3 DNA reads TGCGCCAGCTCCTCTTCGGGGGGCAGGACTGAAGCTTTCTTT. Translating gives CASSSSGGRTEAFF.

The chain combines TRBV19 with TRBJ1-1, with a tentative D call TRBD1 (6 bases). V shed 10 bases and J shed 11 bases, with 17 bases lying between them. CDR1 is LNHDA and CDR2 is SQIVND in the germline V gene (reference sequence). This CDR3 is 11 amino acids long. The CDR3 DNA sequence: TGTGCCACTCGGGACAAAGGCCGTGCTTTCTTT. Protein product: CATRDKGRAFF.

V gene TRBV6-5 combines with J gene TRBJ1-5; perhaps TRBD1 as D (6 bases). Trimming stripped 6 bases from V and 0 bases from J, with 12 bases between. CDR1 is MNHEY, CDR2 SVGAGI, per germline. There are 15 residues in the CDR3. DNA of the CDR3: TGTGCCAGCAGCCCCTCCAGGGGTAGCAATCAGCCCCAGCATTTT. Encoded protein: CASSPSRGSNQPQHF.

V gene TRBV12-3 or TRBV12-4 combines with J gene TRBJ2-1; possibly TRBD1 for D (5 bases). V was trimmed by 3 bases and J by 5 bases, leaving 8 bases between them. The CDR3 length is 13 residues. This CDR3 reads CASSFLGDNEQFF. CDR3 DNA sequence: TGTGCCAGCAGTTTTTTAGGGGACAATGAGCAGTTCTTC.